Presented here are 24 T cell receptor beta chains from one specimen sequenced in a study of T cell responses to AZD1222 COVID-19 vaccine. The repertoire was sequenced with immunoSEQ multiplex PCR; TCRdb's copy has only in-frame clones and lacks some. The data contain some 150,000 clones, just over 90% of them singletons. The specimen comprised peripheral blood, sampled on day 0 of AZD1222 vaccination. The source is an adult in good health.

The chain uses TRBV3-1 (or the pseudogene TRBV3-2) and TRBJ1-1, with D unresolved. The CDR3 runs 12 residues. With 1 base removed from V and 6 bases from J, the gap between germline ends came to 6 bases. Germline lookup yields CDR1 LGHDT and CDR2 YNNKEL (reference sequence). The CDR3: CASSQVAAEAFF. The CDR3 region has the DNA TGTGCCAGCAGCCAAGTGGCGGCTGAAGCTTTCTTT.

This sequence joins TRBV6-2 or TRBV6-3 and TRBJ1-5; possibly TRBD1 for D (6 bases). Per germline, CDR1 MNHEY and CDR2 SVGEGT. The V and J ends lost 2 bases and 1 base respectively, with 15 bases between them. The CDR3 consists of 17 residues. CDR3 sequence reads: CASSYPRTALSNQPQHF. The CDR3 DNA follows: TGTGCCAGCAGTTACCCAAGGACAGCTCTGAGCAATCAGCCCCAGCATTTT.

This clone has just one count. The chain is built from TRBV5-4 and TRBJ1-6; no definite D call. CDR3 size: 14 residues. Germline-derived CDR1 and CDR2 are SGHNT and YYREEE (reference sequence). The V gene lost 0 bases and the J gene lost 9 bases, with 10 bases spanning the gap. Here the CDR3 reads CASSLEGFGSPLHF. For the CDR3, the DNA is TGTGCCAGCAGCTTGGAAGGGTTTGGTTCACCCCTCCACTTT. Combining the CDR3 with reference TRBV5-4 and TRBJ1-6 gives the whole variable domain ETGVTQSPTHLIKTRGQQVTLRCSSQSGHNTVSWYQQALGQGPQFIFQYYREEENGRGNFPPRFSGLQFPNYSSELNVNALELDDSALYLCASSLEGFGSPLHFGNGTRLTVT.

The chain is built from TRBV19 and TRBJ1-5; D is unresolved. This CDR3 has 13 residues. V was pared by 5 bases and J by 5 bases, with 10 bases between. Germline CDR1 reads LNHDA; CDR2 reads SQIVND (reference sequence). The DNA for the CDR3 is TGTGCCAGTAGTTACGACATTTATCAGCCCCAGCATTTT. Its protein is CASSYDIYQPQHF.

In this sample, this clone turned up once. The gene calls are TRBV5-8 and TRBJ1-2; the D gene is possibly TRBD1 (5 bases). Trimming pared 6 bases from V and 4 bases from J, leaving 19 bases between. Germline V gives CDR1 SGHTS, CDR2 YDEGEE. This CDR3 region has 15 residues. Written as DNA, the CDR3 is TGTGCCAGCAACCCGGGGGGACGTGTGTTCTATGGCTACACCTTC. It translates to CASNPGGRVFYGYTF.

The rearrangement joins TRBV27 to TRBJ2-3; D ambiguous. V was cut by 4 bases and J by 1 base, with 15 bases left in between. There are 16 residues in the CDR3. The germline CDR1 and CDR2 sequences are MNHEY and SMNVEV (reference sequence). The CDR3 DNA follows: TGTGCCAGCAGTTCATCAGGAGCAACTCGCACAGATACGCAGTATTTT. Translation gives CASSSSGATRTDTQYF.

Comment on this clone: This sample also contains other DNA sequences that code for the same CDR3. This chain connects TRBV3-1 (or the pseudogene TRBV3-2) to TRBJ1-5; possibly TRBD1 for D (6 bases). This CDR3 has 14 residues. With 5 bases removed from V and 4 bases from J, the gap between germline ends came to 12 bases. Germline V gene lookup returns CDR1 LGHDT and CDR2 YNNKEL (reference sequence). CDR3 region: CASSLGQLNQPQHF. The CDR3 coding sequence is TGTGCCAGCAGCTTGGGACAACTAAATCAGCCCCAGCATTTT.

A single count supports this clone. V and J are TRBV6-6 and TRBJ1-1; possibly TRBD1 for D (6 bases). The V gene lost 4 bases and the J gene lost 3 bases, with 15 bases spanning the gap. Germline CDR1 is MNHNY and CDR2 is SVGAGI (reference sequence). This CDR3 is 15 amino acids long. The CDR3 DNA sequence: TGTGCCAGCAGTTCCTGGGGGCGCGGGGACACTGAAGCTTTCTTT. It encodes CASSSWGRGDTEAFF.

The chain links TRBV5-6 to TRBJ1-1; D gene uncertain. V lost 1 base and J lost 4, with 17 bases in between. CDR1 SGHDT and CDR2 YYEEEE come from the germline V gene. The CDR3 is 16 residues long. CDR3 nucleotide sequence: TGTGCCAGCAGCTTGATGCTTTCCGCCGGACTCACTGAAGCTTTCTTT. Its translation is CASSLMLSAGLTEAFF.

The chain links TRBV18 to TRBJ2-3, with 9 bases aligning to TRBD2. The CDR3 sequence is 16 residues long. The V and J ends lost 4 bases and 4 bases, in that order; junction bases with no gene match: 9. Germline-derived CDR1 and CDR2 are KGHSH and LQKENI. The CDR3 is CASSLRAGGPSDTQYF. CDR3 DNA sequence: TGTGCCAGCTCACTAAGGGCGGGAGGGCCATCAGATACGCAGTATTTT.

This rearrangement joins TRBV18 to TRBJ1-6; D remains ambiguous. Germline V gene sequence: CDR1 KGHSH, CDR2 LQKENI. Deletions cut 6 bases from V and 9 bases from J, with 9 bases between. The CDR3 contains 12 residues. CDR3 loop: CASSSDGSPLHF. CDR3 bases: TGTGCCAGCTCGTCGGACGGTTCACCCCTCCACTTT. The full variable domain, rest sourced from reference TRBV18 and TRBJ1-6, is NAGVMQNPRHLVRRRGQEARLRCSPMKGHSHVYWYRQLPEEGLKFMVYLQKENIIDESGMPKERFSAEFPKEGPSILRIQQVVRGDSAAYFCASSSDGSPLHFGNGTRLTVT.

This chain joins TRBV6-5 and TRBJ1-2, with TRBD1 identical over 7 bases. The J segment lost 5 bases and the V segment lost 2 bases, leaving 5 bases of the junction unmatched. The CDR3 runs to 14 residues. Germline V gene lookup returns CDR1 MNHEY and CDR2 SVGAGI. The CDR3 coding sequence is TGTGCCAGCAGTTACGGGACAGAACTTTATGGCTACACCTTC. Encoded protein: CASSYGTELYGYTF.

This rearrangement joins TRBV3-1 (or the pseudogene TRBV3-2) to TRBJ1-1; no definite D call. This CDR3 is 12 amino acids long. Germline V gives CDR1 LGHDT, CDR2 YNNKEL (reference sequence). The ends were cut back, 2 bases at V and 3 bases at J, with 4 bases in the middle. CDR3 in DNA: TGTGCCAGCAGCCAACGATACACTGAAGCTTTCTTT. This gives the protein CASSQRYTEAFF.

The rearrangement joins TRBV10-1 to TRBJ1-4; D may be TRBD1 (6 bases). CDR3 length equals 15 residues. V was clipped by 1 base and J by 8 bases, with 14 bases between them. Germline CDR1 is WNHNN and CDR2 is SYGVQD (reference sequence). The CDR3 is CASSEFKEGEEKLFF. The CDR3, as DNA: TGCGCCAGCAGTGAGTTCAAGGAGGGGGAGGAAAAACTGTTTTTT.

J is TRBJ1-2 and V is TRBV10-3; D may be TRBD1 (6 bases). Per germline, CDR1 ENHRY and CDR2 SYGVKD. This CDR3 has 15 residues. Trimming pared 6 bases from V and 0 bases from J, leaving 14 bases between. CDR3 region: CAISQPGASNYGYTF. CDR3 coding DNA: TGTGCCATCAGCCAACCAGGGGCATCTAACTATGGCTACACCTTC.

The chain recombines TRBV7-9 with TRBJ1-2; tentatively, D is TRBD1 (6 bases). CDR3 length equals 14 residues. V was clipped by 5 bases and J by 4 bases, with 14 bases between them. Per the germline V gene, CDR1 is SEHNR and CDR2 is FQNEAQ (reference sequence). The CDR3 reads CASSTQDSLYGYTF. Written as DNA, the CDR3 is TGTGCCAGCAGCACCCAGGACAGTCTCTATGGCTACACCTTC.

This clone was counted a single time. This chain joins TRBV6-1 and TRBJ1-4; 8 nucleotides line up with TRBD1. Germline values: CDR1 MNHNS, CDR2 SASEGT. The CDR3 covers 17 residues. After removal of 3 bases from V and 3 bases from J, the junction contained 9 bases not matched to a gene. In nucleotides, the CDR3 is TGTGCCAGCAGTGATTGGACAGGGATCCTCGCTAATGAAAAACTGTTTTTT. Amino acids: CASSDWTGILANEKLFF.

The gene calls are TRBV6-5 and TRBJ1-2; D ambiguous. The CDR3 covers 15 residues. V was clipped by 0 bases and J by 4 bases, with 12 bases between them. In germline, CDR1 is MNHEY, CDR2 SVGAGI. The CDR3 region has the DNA TGTGCCAGCAGTTACTCTGGCAGCGGAGGCTATGGCTACACCTTC. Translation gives CASSYSGSGGYGYTF.

The CDR3 nucleotides read TGTGCCAGCAACAGGGACGCCAGGGGCACTGAAGCTTTCTTT. Translation: CASNRDARGTEAFF. The chain couples TRBV2 to TRBJ1-1; tentative D call: TRBD1 (6 bases). The germline CDR1 and CDR2 sequences are SNHLY and FYNNEI. This CDR3 has 14 residues. Between the trimmed V and J ends, which lost 7 bases and 4 bases, there was a span of 16 bases.

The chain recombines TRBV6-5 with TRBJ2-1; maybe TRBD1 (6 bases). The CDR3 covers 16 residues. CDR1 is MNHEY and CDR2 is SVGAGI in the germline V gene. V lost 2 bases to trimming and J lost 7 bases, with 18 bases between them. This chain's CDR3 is CASSYMGAGVRNEQFF. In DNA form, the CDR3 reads TGTGCCAGCAGTTACATGGGGGCTGGTGTCAGAAATGAGCAGTTCTTC.

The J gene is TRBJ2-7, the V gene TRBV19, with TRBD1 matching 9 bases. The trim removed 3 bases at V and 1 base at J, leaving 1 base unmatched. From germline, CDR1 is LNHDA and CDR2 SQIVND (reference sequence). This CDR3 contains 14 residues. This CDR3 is CASSIGTGSYEQYF. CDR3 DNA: TGTGCCAGTAGTATCGGGACAGGGTCCTACGAGCAGTACTTC.

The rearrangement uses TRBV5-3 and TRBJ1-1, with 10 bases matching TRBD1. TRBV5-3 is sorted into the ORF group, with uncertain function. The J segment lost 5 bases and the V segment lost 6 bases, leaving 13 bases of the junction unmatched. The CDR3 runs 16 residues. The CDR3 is CARIATGGATSTEAFF. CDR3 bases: TGTGCCAGAATCGCGACAGGGGGCGCAACCAGTACTGAAGCTTTCTTT.

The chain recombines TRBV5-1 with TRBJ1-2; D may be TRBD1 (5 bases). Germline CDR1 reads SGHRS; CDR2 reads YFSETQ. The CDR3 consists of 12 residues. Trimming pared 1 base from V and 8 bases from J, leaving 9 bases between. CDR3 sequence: CASSLQGGGYTF. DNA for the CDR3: TGCGCCAGCAGCTTGCAGGGAGGCGGCTACACCTTC.

The CDR3 is CASSRGGAGTGELFF. DNA for the CDR3: TGTGCCAGCAGCCGGGGAGGGGCTGGCACCGGGGAGCTGTTTTTT. The rearrangement joins TRBV6-5 to TRBJ2-2; 7 nucleotides align to TRBD2. J lost 4 bases, V lost 6 bases, and 8 bases had no gene match. The CDR3 length is 15 residues. In germline, CDR1 is MNHEY, CDR2 SVGAGI.